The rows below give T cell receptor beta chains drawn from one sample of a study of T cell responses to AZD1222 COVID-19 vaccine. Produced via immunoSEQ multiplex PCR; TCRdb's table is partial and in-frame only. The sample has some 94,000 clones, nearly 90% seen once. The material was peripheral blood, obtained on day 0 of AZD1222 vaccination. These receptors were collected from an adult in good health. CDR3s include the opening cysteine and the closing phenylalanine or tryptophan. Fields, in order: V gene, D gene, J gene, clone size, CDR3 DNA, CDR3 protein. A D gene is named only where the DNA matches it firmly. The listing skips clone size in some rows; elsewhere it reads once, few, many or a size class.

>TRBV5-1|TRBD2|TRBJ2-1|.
TGTGCCAGTCTACTGAGCGGGGAGTTTGTCAGGGATGAGCAGTTCTTC
CASLLSGEFVRDEQFF
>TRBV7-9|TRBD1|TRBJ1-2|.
TGTGCCAGCAGCCTAGCTGGACAGGGAGGACTTTATGGCTACACCTTC
CASSLAGQGGLYGYTF
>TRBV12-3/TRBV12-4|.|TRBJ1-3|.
TGTGCCAGCAGTTTGCTCACTGGAAACACCATATATTTT
CASSLLTGNTIYF
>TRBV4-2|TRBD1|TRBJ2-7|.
TGTGCCAGCAGCCAAGATACGACAGGGACCTCCTACGAGCAGTACTTC
CASSQDTTGTSYEQYF
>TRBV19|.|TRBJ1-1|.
TGTGCCAGTAGTATCTTTCAGGATGGGACTGAAGCTTTCTTT
CASSIFQDGTEAFF
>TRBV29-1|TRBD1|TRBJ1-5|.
TGCAGCGCAGGGGGCTCAAATCAGCCCCAGCATTTT
CSAGGSNQPQHF
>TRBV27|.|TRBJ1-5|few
TGTGCCAGCAGTTTAATCGGGCAAAGCCAGCCCCAGCATTTT
CASSLIGQSQPQHF
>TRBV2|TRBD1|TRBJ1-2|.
TGTGCCAGCACGCCAGGGGGCAGGGATATATACACCTTC
CASTPGGRDIYTF
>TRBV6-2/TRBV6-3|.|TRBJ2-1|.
TGTGCCAGCAGTTACCAAGCTGTCCTCCCTTGGGATGAGCAGTTCTTC
CASSYQAVLPWDEQFF
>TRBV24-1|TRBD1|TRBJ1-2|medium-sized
TGTGCCACCAGCCTCGGGACAGGGGTTGGCTACACCTTC
CATSLGTGVGYTF
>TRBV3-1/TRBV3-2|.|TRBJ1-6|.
TGTGCCAGCAGCCAAGACGCTCCCCTTAATTCACCCCTCCACTTT
CASSQDAPLNSPLHF
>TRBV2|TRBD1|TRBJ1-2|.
TGTGCCAGACAGGGGGAAAATAACTATGGCTACACCTTC
CARQGENNYGYTF
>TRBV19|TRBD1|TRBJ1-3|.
TGTGCCAGTAGTGCCGGGACAGGGGGCGGAAACACCATATATTTT
CASSAGTGGGNTIYF
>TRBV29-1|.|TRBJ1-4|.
TGCAGCGTTGAACTCCGGCAGGGAGGGTCTAATGAAAAACTGTTTTTT
CSVELRQGGSNEKLFF
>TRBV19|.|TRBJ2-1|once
TGTGCCAGTAGTATAGATGGGGGGATGGTTGAGCAGTTCTTC
CASSIDGGMVEQFF
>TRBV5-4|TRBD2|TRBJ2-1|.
TGTGCCAGCAGCTTGGGACTAGCAATCAATGAGCAGTTCTTC
CASSLGLAINEQFF
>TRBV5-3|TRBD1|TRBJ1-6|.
TGTGCCAGAAGCCCCGGGACAGGGGATTCACCCCTCCACTTT
CARSPGTGDSPLHF
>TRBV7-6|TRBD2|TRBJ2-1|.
TGTGCCAGCAGCTCACCCTTACTAGCGGGAGACTACAATGAGCAGTTCTTC
CASSSPLLAGDYNEQFF
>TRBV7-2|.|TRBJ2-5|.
TGTGCCAGCACATACCCATCCTCGCAAGAGACCCAGTACTTC
CASTYPSSQETQYF
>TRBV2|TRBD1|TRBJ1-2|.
TGTGCCAGCAACCAAGACGACAGGGCCGGCTATGGCTACACCTTC
CASNQDDRAGYGYTF
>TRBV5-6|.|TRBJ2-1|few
TGTGCCAGCAGCTTACGGGCGCGGGGCAATGAGCAGTTCTTC
CASSLRARGNEQFF
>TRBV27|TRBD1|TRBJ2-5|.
TGTGCCAGCAGTCCCGGACAGGGGCGGACCCAGTACTTC
CASSPGQGRTQYF
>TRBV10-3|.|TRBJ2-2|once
TGTGCCATCAGTGAGAATACTTACACCGGGGAGCTGTTTTTT
CAISENTYTGELFF
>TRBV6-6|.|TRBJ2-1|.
TGTGCCAGCAGCCGGACCGATAATGAGCAGTTCTTC
CASSRTDNEQFF
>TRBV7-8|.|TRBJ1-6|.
TGTGCCAGCAGCCCGGCGGGGAGCTCCTATAATTCACCCCTCCACTTT
CASSPAGSSYNSPLHF
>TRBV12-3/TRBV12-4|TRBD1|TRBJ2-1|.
TGTGCCAGCACTAGACAGGGAAACAATGAGCAGTTCTTC
CASTRQGNNEQFF
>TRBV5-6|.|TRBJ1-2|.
TGTGCCAGCAGCTCCTCAAGTGGCTACACCTTC
CASSSSSGYTF
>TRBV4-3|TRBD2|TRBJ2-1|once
TGCGCCAGCAGCCAAGGTTCGCTAGCGGGAGTTCGGAATGAGCAGTTCTTC
CASSQGSLAGVRNEQFF
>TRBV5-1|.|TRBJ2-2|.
TGCGCCAGCAGCTTGGTTGGGACGGCGAACACCGGGGAGCTGTTTTTT
CASSLVGTANTGELFF
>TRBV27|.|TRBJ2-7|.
TGTGCCAGCAGTAAATGGGACGACAACGAGCAGTACTTC
CASSKWDDNEQYF
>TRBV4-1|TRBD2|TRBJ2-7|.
TGCGCCAGCAGCGCCGGGACTAGCGGCTACGAGCAGTACTTC
CASSAGTSGYEQYF
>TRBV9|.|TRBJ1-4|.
TGTGCCAGCAGCCTCAAGGGTTCGGCGGCAACTAATGAAAAACTGTTTTTT
CASSLKGSAATNEKLFF
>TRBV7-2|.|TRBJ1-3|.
TGTGCCAGCAGCTTAGTCCTGGACAGCGTTGGAAACACCATATATTTT
CASSLVLDSVGNTIYF
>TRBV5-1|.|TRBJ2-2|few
TGTGCCAGCAGCTTAGATCGGGGGCCCGGGGAGCTGTTTTTT
CASSLDRGPGELFF
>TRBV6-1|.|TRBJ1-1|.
TGTGCCAGCAGTGAAGGCCAGAACCTTAAAGCTTTCTTT
CASSEGQNLKAFF
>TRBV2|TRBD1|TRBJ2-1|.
TGTGCCAGTAACCGGGACAGGGTTCAGAATGAGCAGTTCTTC
CASNRDRVQNEQFF
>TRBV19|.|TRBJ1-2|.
TGTGCCAGTAGTCCCAGGTCCGGACCCTATGGCTACACCTTC
CASSPRSGPYGYTF
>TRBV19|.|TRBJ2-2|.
TGTGCCAGTAGTATAGAACTCAACACCGGGGAGCTGTTTTTT
CASSIELNTGELFF
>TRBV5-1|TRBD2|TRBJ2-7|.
TGCGCCAGCAGCCCGCTCGTGACTAGCGGGCGCTCCTACGAGCAGTACTTC
CASSPLVTSGRSYEQYF
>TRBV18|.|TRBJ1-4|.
TGTGCCAGCTCCTCGAATGAAAAACTGTTTTTT
CASSSNEKLFF
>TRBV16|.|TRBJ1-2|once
TGTGCCAGCAGCCAACCCGACAGTAACTATGGCTACACCTTC
CASSQPDSNYGYTF
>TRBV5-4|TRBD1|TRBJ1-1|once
TGTGCCAGCAGCTTGGGACAGGGTAGGGACACTGAAGCTTTCTTT
CASSLGQGRDTEAFF
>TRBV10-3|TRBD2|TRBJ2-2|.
TGTGCCATCAGTGAAGGGACTAGCAGCGGGGAGCTGTTTTTT
CAISEGTSSGELFF
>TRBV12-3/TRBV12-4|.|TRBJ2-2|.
TGTGCCAGCAGTTTCACCGGGGAGCTGTTTTTT
CASSFTGELFF
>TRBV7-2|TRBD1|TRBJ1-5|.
TGTGCCAGCAGCTTAAAGACAGGGGGTCAGCCCCAGCATTTT
CASSLKTGGQPQHF
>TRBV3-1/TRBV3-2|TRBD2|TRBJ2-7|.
TGTGCCAGCAGCCAAGATTTAGCGGGGGGCCGCGAGCAGTACTTC
CASSQDLAGGREQYF
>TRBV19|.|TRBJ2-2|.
TGTGCCAGTAGTATAAGTATGGGCGCTGGGGAGCTGTTTTTT
CASSISMGAGELFF
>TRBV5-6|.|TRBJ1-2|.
TGTGCCAGCAGCTTCCAGTCCTTCGATTATGGCTACACCTTC
CASSFQSFDYGYTF
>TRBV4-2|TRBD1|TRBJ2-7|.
TGTGCCAGCAGCCAAGATCCAACGGGGACAGGGGGAACCGAGCAGTACTTC
CASSQDPTGTGGTEQYF
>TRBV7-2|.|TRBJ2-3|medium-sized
TGTGCCAGCAGCTTAAGGATGGGGGGAAGCACAGATACGCAGTATTTT
CASSLRMGGSTDTQYF
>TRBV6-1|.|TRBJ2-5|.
TGTGCCAGCAGTGATGCTTCTAATGGGGGCCTTGAGACCCAGTACTTC
CASSDASNGGLETQYF
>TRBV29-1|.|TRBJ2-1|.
TGCAGCGGGGGGCCCCCCTCCTACAATGAGCAGTTCTTC
CSGGPPSYNEQFF
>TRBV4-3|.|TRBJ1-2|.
TGCGCCAGCAGCCAAGGTCTCTTCACAGTCTATGGCTACACCTTC
CASSQGLFTVYGYTF
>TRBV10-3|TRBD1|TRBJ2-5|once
TGTGCCATCAGTGAGTACAGGGGAGAGACCCAGTACTTC
CAISEYRGETQYF
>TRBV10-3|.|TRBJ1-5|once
TGTGCCATCAGTGAAAATAGCAATCAGCCCCAGCATTTT
CAISENSNQPQHF
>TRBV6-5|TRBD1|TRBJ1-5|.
TGTGCCAGCGCTACGGGGACAGTAAAGAATCAGCCCCAGCATTTT
CASATGTVKNQPQHF
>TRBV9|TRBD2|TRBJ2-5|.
TGTGCCAGCAGCGCCCAGCGGGGGGGCGGGGAGACCCAGTACTTC
CASSAQRGGGETQYF
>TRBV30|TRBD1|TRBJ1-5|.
TGTGCCTGCCAGGAGGGGGCAATTGGTCAGCCCCAGCATTTT
CACQEGAIGQPQHF
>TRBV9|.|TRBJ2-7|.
TGTGCCAGCAGCGTAGGCGGGGGCACCTACGAGCAGTACTTC
CASSVGGGTYEQYF